The source of this T cell receptor (beta chain) is a study of shared clonotypes between healthy human individuals. The overall study: The donor group consisted of a couple of women and a few men, aged 18 to 49. CD4 naive cells filled three plates per donor, CD4 memory three, CD8 naive two and CD8 memory one.

V was clipped by 0 bases and J by 5 bases, with 11 bases between them. Germline assignment: CDR1 SGDLS and CDR2 YYNGEE. There are 15 residues in the CDR3. This clone was detected only once. Different DNA sequences within this sample yield the same CDR3. As handled by the study authors: For the immunoSEQ data, sequences were junction-only without quality scores, so filtering differed. Sequencing used immunoSEQ multiplex PCR; TCRdb keeps in-frame clones, though not all of them. V and J calls and clone size follow that table, whereas D and trimming were derived from the DNA. The sample shows 200,000 to 250,000 clones, 50% to 75% of them seen only once.

This clonotype was obtained from a man younger than 45 in good health. Material: memory CD4+ T cells sorted from blood. This sample's subset: CD45RA-negative fraction. The rearrangement uses TRBV9 and TRBJ1-4; a possible D gene is TRBD1 (5 bases). CDR3 region: CASSVGAGRNEKLFF. CDR3 in DNA: TGTGCCAGCAGCGTAGGGGCAGGGAGGAATGAAAAACTGTTTTTT.